This T cell receptor beta chain derives from a study of beta chain features in type 1 diabetes. This clone was detected only a few times. Its antigen is undetermined. Expressed TCRB transcripts were sequenced after all isolated RNA was converted to cDNA. Profiled with immunoSEQ multiplex PCR; TCRdb holds only in-frame clones, not every one. The table has around 150,000 clones, around 63% seen once; the top ten hold around 0.096%. The CDR3 covers 11 residues. The germline V gene has CDR1 SGHVS and CDR2 FQNEAQ. Trimming stripped 3 bases from V and 7 bases from J, with 6 bases between. Study-level results: Individuals with type 1 diabetes displayed fewer insertions and more deletions at VDJ junctions. For patients, the naive, central memory and Treg TCRB repertoires appeared more alike than for healthy donors. Possibly, sequencing cDNA over-represented cells that had high TCR expression levels. Shortening of TCRB CDR3s, moderate but significant, appeared in all four CD4+ subsets of Type 1 diabetes patients.

This receptor was obtained from a man aged 25 to 45 with type 1 diabetes. The specimen sequenced was naive CD4+ T cells from blood. The V call is TRBV7-8, the J call TRBJ1-1; no firm D call. The CDR3 reads CASSLDGEAFF. The DNA for the CDR3 is TGTGCCAGCAGCTTGGACGGTGAAGCTTTCTTT. The variable domain in full, with the rest retrieved from reference TRBV7-8 and TRBJ1-1, is GAGVSQSPRYKVAKRGQDVALRCDPISGHVSLFWYQQALGQGPEFLTYFQNEAQLDKSGLPSDRFFAERPEGSVSTLKIQRTQQEDSAVYLCASSLDGEAFFGQGTRLTVV.